This entry features one T cell receptor (beta chain) sequence. Its antigen is not known. These data are taken from a study of cytomegalovirus exposure and HLA in healthy donors. Germline values: CDR1 SQVTM, CDR2 ANQGSEA. With 0 bases removed from V and 2 bases from J, the gap between germline ends came to 16 bases. The CDR3 is made up of 16 amino acids. Researchers ran the PCR with 60 Vbeta and 13 Jbeta primers. Only in-frame clones appear in the TCRdb table, and some are missing; sequencing was by immunoSEQ multiplex PCR. Of some 140,000 clones listed, about two thirds are singletons. General study points: Accurate prediction of most subjects' HLA-A and HLA-B alleles from TCR beta sequences was reported.

This rearrangement joins TRBV29-1 to TRBJ1-2; no definite D call. Material: PBMCs. This clonotype originated in a man aged 45 to 65 in good health and CMV-seropositive. CDR3 protein: CSVEDRSGVLNYGYTF. The DNA for the CDR3 is TGCAGCGTTGAAGATAGGAGCGGGGTTTTAAACTATGGCTACACCTTC.